These 14 T cell receptor beta chains share one sample of origin, sequenced in a study of early T cells in non-severe SARS-CoV-2 infection. TCRdb redid the calling of the 5' RACE reads with MiXCR, one entry per CDR3 protein. The table records just under 60,000 distinct CDR3 sequences, just under 9% of them present only once. Source material: whole blood. The receptors here all came from an adult who was a healthcare worker with PCR-confirmed SARS-CoV-2 infection or an uninfected control (not recorded which).

This clonotype came up a few times. No DNA is shown, since the ends of the CDR3 on it are uncertain; the CDR3 is the one TCRdb lists. This chain links TRBV4-2 with TRBJ1-2. Germline CDR1 and CDR2: LGHNA and YNFKEQ. The CDR3 comprises 15 residues, both ends counted. The CDR3 region is CASSQDSGSWAKGTF.

This clonotype is judged medium-sized. This chain connects TRBV3-1 to TRBJ1-1; TRBD1 is a possible D gene (5 bases). V lost 6 bases and J 7 bases, leaving 15 bases between the germline ends. The CDR3 consists of 13 residues. In germline, CDR1 is LGHDT, CDR2 YNNKEL (reference sequence). The CDR3 reads CASSSGTRIEAFF. DNA of the CDR3: TGTGCCAGCAGTTCCGGGACCAGGATTGAAGCTTTCTTT.

The chain links TRBV29-1 to TRBJ2-3; the D gene is possibly TRBD2 (6 bases). This CDR3 has 14 residues. CDR1 and CDR2 from the germline V gene are SQVTM and ANQGSEA. The germline V and J ends were trimmed by 1 base and 4 bases, with 12 bases remaining between them. CDR3 sequence (DNA): TGCAGCGTTGAAGTTGGCGGGGTGGCAGATACGCAGTATTTT. Its translation is CSVEVGGVADTQYF.

This clonotype was seen at least ten times. In DNA, the CDR3 is TGCGCCAGCAGCCAAAACAGGGACGGCAATGAGCAGTTCTTC. The encoded protein is CASSQNRDGNEQFF. This chain connects TRBV4-3 to TRBJ2-1; tentatively, D is TRBD1 (6 bases). The germline CDR1 and CDR2 sequences are LGHNA and YSLEER. The length of the CDR3 is 14 residues. V lost 2 bases to trimming and J lost 6 bases, with 11 bases between them.

The V and J genes are TRBV7-3 and TRBJ2-5; no clear D gene. Trimming took 0 bases from V and 5 from J, leaving 7 bases between them. This CDR3 contains 13 residues. CDR1 and CDR2 from the germline V gene are SGHTA and FQGTGA. The DNA of the CDR3 is TGTGCCAGCAGCTTAACGGTCGGGGAGACCCAGTACTTC. This translates into CASSLTVGETQYF.

At least ten counts were recorded for this clonotype. The rearrangement uses TRBV29-1 and TRBJ2-5, with no clear D. Trimming cost V 4 bases and J 2 bases, with 8 bases left between them. Germline CDR1 is SQVTM and CDR2 is ANQGSEA. This CDR3 is built from 12 residues. CDR3 in amino acids: CSVVPLQETQYF. The CDR3 DNA follows: TGCAGCGTTGTTCCGCTTCAAGAGACCCAGTACTTC. The full variable domain, rest sourced from reference TRBV29-1 and TRBJ2-5, is SAVISQKPSRDICQRGTSLTIQCQVDSQVTMMFWYRQQPGQSLTLIATANQGSEATYESGFVIDKFPISRPNLTFSTLTVSNMSPEDSSIYLCSVVPLQETQYFGPGTRLLVL.

This clonotype was picked up a small number of times. The chain recombines TRBV5-5 with TRBJ2-2; D gene ambiguous. CDR1 and CDR2 (germline): SGHKS, YYEKEE (reference sequence). The ends were cut back, 2 bases at V and 7 bases at J, with 9 bases in the middle. The CDR3 consists of 13 residues. The CDR3 spells CASSLHEDGELFF. The CDR3 DNA follows: TGTGCCAGCAGCTTACACGAGGACGGGGAGCTGTTTTTT.

This chain links TRBV6-1 with TRBJ1-1; TRBD1 is a possible D gene (6 bases). The V gene lost 6 bases and the J gene lost 9 bases, with 23 bases spanning the gap. Germline V gene lookup returns CDR1 MNHNS and CDR2 SASEGT. The CDR3 length is 15 residues. The CDR3 DNA reads as TGTGCCAGCAGACCAAACACCGGGGGACAACTAAAAGCTTTCTTT. Translating it yields CASRPNTGGQLKAFF.

This clonotype has at least ten counts. The rearrangement uses TRBV29-1 and TRBJ2-1; unclear D gene. V was clipped by 1 base and J by 0 bases, with 13 bases between them. CDR3 length equals 16 residues. The germline V gene encodes CDR1 SQVTM and CDR2 ANQGSEA. DNA of the CDR3: TGCAGCGTTGAAGGGGCCGAGGAGAGCTCCTACAATGAGCAGTTCTTC. As protein: CSVEGAEESSYNEQFF.

Worth noting for this clonotype: A much larger clone sits a single nucleotide away, making a read error possible. J is TRBJ1-2 and V is TRBV19; 7 bases are shared with TRBD1. The length of the CDR3 is 13 residues. From germline, CDR1 is LNHDA and CDR2 SQIVND (reference sequence). The CDR3 nucleotides read TGTGCCGTTGAGTCAGGGGGGCACTATGGCAACACCTTC. Residues: CAVESGGHYGNTF.

This clonotype was seen a handful of times. The genes are TRBV7-2 and TRBJ2-1, with 10 bases fitting TRBD2. J lost 7 bases, V lost 0 bases, and 24 bases had no gene match. This CDR3 has 22 amino acids. Germline V lookup: CDR1 SGHTA, CDR2 FQGNSA. In nucleotides, the CDR3 is TGTGCCAGCAGCTTAGCAATGAGGCTAGCGGGAGCCCCAAGTTTATACATTAATGAGCAGTTCTTC. This encodes CASSLAMRLAGAPSLYINEQFF. Based on the CDR3 plus reference TRBV7-2 and TRBJ2-1, the full variable domain is GAGVSQSPSNKVTEKGKDVELRCDPISGHTALYWYRQSLGQGLEFLIYFQGNSAPDKSGLPSDRFSAERTGGSVSTLTIQRTQQEDSAVYLCASSLAMRLAGAPSLYINEQFFGPGTRLTVL.

The chain carries TRBV3-1 and TRBJ2-1; D remains ambiguous. The CDR3 runs 16 residues. Trimming left V 4 bases short and J 0 bases short, with 13 bases between. CDR1 and CDR2 from the germline V gene are LGHDT and YNNKEL (reference sequence). The CDR3 coding sequence is TGTGCCAGCAGCCCCCTTGCTGCGAGCTCCTACAATGAGCAGTTCTTC. This encodes CASSPLAASSYNEQFF.

This clonotype was counted many times. The chain carries TRBV29-1 and TRBJ1-1, with D possibly TRBD1 on 5 matching bases. Germline V gives CDR1 SQVTM, CDR2 ANQGSEA. The CDR3 covers 13 residues. V lost 6 bases and J 4 bases, leaving 15 bases between the germline ends. The CDR3 region has the DNA TGCAGCGTCAGGACTCCCAGGGCCACTGAAGCTTTCTTT. It translates to CSVRTPRATEAFF.

The CDR3 spells CASSLETGSYEQYF. CDR3 DNA sequence: TGTGCCAGCAGCTTAGAAACAGGGTCCTACGAGCAGTACTTC. The chain carries TRBV11-2 and TRBJ2-7; weak D call: TRBD1 (6 bases). Per germline, CDR1 SGHAT and CDR2 FQNNGV. V was shortened by 0 bases and J by 1 base, with 7 bases between the two germline ends. This CDR3 is built from 14 residues. Using reference TRBV11-2 and TRBJ2-7 for the parts outside the CDR3, the full variable domain is EAGVAQSPRYKIIEKRQSVAFWCNPISGHATLYWYQQILGQGPKLLIQFQNNGVVDDSQLPKDRFSAERLKGVDSTLKIQPAKLEDSAVYLCASSLETGSYEQYFGPGTRLTVT.